This T cell receptor (beta chain) was sequenced during a study of cytomegalovirus exposure and HLA in healthy donors. Study-level findings and limits: The study carried out a later analysis of TCR beta sequences. It associated around 17,000 of them with specific HLA alleles at a false discovery rate of 0.05. With further analysis later on, most CMV-associated TCR beta chains appeared HLA-restricted. Researchers reported in a later analysis that common viral pathogens appeared linked to several top clusters.

Nominally healthy donors were sampled, though unrecorded immune exposures were likely. Researchers ran the PCR with 60 Vbeta and 13 Jbeta primers. Libraries were prepared by immunoSEQ multiplex PCR; TCRdb keeps only in-frame clonotypes and omits some of them. The sample comprises fewer than 140,000 clones, approximately 70% of which are singletons, and 0.65% to 0.85% rests with the top ten. The CDR3 covers 13 residues. The V and J ends lost 4 bases and 0 bases respectively, with 7 bases between them. CDR1 and CDR2 from the germline V gene are SGDLS and YYNGEE. With respect to this clone: The antigen is undetermined.

Sequenced input: PBMCs. This sequence joins TRBV9 and TRBJ1-1; D uncertain. The sequence came from a boy aged 5-17 years in good health and CMV-seronegative. This chain's CDR3 is CASSLNMNTEAFF. The CDR3 nucleotides are TGTGCCAGCAGCTTAAACATGAACACTGAAGCTTTCTTT.